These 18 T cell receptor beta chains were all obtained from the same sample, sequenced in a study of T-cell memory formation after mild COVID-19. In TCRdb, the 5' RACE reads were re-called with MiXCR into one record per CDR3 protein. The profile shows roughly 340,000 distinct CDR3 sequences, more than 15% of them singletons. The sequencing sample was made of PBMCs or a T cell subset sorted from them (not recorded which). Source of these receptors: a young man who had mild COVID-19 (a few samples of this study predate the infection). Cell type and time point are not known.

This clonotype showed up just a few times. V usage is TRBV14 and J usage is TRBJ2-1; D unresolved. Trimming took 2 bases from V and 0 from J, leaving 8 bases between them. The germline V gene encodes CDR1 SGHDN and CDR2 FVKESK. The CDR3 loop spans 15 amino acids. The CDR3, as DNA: TGTGCCAGCAGCCAATATCCTAGCTCCTACAATGAGCAGTTCTTC. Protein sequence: CASSQYPSSYNEQFF.

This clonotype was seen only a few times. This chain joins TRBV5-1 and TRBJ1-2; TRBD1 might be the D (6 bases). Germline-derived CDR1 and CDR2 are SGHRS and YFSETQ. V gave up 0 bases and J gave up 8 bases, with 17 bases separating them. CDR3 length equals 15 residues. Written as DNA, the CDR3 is TGCGCCAGCAGCTTGGGGGACATCTTCTCGCGGGGCTACACCTTC. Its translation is CASSLGDIFSRGYTF.

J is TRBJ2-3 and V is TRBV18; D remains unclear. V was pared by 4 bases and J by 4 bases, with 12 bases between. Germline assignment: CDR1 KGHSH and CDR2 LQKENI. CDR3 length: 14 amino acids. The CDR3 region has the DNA TGTGCCAGCTCACGGATGGACCCGGCAGATACGCAGTATTTT. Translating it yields CASSRMDPADTQYF.

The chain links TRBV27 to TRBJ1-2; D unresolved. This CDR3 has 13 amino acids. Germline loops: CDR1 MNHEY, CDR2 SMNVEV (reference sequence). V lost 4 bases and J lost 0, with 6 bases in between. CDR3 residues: CASSSEANYGYTF. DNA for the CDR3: TGTGCCAGCAGTTCAGAAGCTAACTATGGCTACACCTTC.

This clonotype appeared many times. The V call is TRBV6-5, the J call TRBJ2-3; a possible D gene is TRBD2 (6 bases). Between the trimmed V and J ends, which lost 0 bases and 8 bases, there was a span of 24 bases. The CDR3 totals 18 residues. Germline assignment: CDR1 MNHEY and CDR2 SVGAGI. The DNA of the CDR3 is TGTGCCAGCAGTTACTCGATCCCAGGATCCCCTATTAGCGGTACGCAGTATTTT. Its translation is CASSYSIPGSPISGTQYF.

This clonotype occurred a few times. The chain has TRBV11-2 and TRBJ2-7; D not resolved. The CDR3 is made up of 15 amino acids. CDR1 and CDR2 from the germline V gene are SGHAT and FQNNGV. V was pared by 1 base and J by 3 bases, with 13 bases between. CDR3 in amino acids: CASSLGRHTLYEQYF. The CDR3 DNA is TGTGCCAGCAGCTTAGGGCGTCACACCCTCTACGAGCAGTACTTC.

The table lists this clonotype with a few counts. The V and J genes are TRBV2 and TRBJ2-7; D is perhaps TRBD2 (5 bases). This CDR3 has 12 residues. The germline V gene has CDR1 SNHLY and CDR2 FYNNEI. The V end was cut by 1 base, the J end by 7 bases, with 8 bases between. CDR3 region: CASSEGGREQYF. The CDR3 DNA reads TGTGCCAGCAGTGAAGGCGGGCGGGAGCAGTACTTC.

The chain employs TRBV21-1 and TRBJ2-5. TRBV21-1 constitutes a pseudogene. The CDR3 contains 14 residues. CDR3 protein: CASSNRVNQETQYF. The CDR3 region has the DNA TGTGCCAGCAGCAACAGAGTCAACCAAGAGACCCAGTACTTC.

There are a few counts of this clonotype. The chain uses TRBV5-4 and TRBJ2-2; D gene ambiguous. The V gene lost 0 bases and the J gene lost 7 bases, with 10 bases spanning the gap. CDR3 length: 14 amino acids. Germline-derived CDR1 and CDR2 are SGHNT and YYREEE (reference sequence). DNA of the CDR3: TGTGCCAGCAGCTTGGAGTCGGCTAGCGGGGAGCTGTTTTTT. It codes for CASSLESASGELFF.

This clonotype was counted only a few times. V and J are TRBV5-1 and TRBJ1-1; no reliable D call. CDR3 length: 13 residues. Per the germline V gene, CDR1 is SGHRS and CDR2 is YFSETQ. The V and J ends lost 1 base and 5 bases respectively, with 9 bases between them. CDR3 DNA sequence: TGCGCCAGCAGCTTGCTTCTGGGGACTGAAGCTTTCTTT. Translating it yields CASSLLLGTEAFF. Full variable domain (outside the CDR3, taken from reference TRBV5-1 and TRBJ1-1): KAGVTQTPRYLIKTRGQQVTLSCSPISGHRSVSWYQQTPGQGLQFLFEYFSETQRNKGNFPGRFSGRQFSNSRSEMNVSTLELGDSALYLCASSLLLGTEAFFGQGTRLTVV.

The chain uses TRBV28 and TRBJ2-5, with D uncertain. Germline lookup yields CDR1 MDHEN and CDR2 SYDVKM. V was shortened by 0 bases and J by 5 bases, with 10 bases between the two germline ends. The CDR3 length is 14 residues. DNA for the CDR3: TGTGCCAGCAGTTTATGGAAGGGTGGCGAGACCCAGTACTTC. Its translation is CASSLWKGGETQYF. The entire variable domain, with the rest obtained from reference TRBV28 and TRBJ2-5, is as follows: DVKVTQSSRYLVKRTGEKVFLECVQDMDHENMFWYRQDPGLGLRLIYFSYDVKMKEKGDIPEGYSVSREKKERFSLILESASTNQTSMYLCASSLWKGGETQYFGPGTRLLVL.

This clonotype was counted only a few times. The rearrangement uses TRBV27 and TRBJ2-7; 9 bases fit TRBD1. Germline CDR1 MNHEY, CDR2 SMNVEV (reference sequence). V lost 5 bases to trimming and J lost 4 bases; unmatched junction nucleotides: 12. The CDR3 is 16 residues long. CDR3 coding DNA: TGTGCCAGCAGTACGGGGACAGGGACTATAACTTACGAGCAGTACTTC. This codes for CASSTGTGTITYEQYF.

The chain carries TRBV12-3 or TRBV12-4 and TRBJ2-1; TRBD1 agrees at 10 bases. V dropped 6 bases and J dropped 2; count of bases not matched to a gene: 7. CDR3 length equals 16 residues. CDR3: CASSPTGQGAYNEQFF. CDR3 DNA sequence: TGTGCCAGCAGCCCTACAGGACAGGGGGCCTACAATGAGCAGTTCTTC.

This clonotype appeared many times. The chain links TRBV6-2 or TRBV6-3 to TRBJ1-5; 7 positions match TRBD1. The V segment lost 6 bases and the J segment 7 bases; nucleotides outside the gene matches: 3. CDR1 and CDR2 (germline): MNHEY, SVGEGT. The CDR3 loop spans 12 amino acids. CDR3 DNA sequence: TGTGCCAGCAGCAAGGGGGCCCAGCCCCAGCATTTT. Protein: CASSKGAQPQHF.

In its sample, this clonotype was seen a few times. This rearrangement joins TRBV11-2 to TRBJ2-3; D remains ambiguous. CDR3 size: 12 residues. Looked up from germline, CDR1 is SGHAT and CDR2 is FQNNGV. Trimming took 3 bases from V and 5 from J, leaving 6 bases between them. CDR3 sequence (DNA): TGTGCCAGCAGCTTTATTCTAGATACGCAGTATTTT. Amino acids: CASSFILDTQYF.

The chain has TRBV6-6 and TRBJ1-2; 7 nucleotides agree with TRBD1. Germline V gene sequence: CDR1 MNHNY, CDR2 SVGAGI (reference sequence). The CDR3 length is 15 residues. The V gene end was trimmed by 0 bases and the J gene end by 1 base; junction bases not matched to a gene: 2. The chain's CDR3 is CASSYSNRGNYGYTF. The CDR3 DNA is TGTGCCAGCAGTTACTCGAACAGGGGTAACTATGGCTACACCTTC.

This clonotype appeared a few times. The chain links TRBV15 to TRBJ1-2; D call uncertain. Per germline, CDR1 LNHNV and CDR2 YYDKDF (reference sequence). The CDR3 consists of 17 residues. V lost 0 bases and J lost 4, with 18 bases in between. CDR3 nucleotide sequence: TGTGCCACCAGCAGAGATTATGTGGGTGTGGGTGTCTATGGCTACACCTTC. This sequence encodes CATSRDYVGVGVYGYTF.

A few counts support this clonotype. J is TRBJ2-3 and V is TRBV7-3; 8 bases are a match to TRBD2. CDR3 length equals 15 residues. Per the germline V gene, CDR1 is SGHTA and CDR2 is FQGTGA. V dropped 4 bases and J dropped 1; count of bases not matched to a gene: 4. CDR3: CASSWTGGGTDTQYF. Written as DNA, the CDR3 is TGTGCCAGCAGCTGGACGGGGGGGGGCACAGATACGCAGTATTTT.